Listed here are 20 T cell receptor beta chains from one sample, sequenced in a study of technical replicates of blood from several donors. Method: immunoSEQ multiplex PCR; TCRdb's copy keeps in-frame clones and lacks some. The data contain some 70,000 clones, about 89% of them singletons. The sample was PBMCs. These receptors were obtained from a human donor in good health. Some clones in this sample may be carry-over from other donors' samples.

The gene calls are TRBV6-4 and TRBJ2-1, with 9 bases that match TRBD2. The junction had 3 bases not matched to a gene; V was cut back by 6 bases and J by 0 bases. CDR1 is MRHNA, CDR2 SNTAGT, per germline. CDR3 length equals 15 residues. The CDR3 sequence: CASREREASYNEQFF. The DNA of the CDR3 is TGTGCCAGCAGAGAGCGGGAGGCCTCCTACAATGAGCAGTTCTTC.

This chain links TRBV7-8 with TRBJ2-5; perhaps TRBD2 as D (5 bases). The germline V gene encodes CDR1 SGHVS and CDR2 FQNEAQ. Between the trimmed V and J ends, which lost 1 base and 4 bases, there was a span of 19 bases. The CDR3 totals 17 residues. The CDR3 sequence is CASSLDPQRVYRETQYF. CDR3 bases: TGTGCCAGCAGCTTAGACCCCCAGAGGGTGTATCGAGAGACCCAGTACTTC.

CDR3 region: CASSLGQFLDEQYF. The CDR3 bases are TGTGCCAGCAGCTTAGGCCAGTTTCTCGACGAGCAGTACTTC. The chain employs TRBV13 and TRBJ2-7; D gene uncertain. The V gene lost 0 bases and the J gene lost 5 bases, with 11 bases spanning the gap. The length of the CDR3 is 14 residues. Per the germline V gene, CDR1 is PRHDT and CDR2 is FYEKMQ (reference sequence). The full variable domain, with the rest looked up from reference TRBV13 and TRBJ2-7, is AAGVIQSPRHLIKEKRETATLKCYPIPRHDTVYWYQQGPGQDPQFLISFYEKMQSDKGSIPDRFSAQQFSDYHSELNMSSLELGDSALYFCASSLGQFLDEQYFGPGTRLTVT.

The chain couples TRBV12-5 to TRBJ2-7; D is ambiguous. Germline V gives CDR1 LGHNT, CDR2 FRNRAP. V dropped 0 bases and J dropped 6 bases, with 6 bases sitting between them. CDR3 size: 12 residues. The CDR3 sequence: CASGLVQSEQYF. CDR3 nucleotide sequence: TGTGCTAGTGGTTTGGTACAGAGCGAGCAGTACTTC.

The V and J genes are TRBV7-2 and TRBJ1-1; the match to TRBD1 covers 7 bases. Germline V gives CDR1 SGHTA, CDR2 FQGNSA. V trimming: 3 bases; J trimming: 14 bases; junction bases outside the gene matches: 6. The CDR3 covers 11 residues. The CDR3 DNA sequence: TGTGCCAGCAGCTTGGGCCTCAGGGGGTTCTTT. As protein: CASSLGLRGFF.

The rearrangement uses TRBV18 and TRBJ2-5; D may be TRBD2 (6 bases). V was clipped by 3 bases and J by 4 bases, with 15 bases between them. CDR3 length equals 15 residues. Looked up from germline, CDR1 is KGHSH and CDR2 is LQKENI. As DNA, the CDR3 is TGTGCCAGCTCACCTGGCGGAGCCGGGGGAGAGACCCAGTACTTC. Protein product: CASSPGGAGGETQYF.

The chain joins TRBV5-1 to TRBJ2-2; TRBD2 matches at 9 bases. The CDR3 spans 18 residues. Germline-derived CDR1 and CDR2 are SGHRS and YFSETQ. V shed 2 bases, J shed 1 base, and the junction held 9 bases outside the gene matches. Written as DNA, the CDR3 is TGCGCCAGCAGCTTCATGGGGCTAGCGGGACTGAACACCGGGGAGCTGTTTTTT. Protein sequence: CASSFMGLAGLNTGELFF.

CDR3 region: CASSQDWTAGELFF. CDR3 sequence (DNA): TGCGCCAGCAGCCAAGATTGGACAGCCGGGGAGCTGTTTTTT. The chain combines TRBV4-3 with TRBJ2-2; a weak D match, TRBD1 (6 bases). The CDR3 covers 14 residues. V lost 0 bases to trimming and J lost 6 bases, with 8 bases between them. Germline values: CDR1 LGHNA, CDR2 YSLEER.

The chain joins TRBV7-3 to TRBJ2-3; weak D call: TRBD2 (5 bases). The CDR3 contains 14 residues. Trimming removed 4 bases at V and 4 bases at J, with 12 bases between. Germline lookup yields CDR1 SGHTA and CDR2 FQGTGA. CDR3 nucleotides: TGTGCCAGCAGCTCCCGGGATGGTTCAGATACGCAGTATTTT. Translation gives CASSSRDGSDTQYF.

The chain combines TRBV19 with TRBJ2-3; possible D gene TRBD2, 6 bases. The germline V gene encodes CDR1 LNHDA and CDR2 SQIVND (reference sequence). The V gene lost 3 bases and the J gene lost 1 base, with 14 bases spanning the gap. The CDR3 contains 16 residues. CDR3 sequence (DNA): TGTGCCAGTAGTATTGGACCGGGACTTGGCACAGATACGCAGTATTTT. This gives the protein CASSIGPGLGTDTQYF.

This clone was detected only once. The CDR3 DNA reads as TGCGCCAGCAGCTTGCGTCGGGAGTACGAGCAGTACTTC. This encodes CASSLRREYEQYF. The V gene is TRBV5-1, the J gene TRBJ2-7; a possible D gene is TRBD2 (6 bases). The CDR3 has 13 residues. Deletions cut 1 base from V and 4 bases from J, with 9 bases between. CDR1 and CDR2 from the germline V gene are SGHRS and YFSETQ. The full variable domain, with the rest looked up from reference TRBV5-1 and TRBJ2-7, is KAGVTQTPRYLIKTRGQQVTLSCSPISGHRSVSWYQQTPGQGLQFLFEYFSETQRNKGNFPGRFSGRQFSNSRSEMNVSTLELGDSALYLCASSLRREYEQYFGPGTRLTVT.

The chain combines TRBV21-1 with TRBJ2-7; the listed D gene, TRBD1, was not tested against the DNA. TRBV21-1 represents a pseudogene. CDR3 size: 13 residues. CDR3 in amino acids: CASSRDRAHEQYF. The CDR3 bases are TGTGCCAGCAGCAGAGACAGGGCCCACGAGCAGTACTTC.

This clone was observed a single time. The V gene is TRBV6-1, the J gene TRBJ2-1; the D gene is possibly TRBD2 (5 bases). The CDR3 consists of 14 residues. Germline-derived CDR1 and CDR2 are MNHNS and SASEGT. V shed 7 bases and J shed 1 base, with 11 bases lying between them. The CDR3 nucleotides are TGTGCCAGCACCGAGTCGGGGTCCTACAATGAGCAGTTCTTC. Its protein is CASTESGSYNEQFF.

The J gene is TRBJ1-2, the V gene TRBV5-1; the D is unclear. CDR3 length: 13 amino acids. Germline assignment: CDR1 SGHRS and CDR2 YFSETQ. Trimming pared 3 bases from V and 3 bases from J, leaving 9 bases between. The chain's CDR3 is CASSSTGDYGYTF. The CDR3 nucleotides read TGCGCCAGCAGCTCGACCGGGGACTATGGCTACACCTTC.

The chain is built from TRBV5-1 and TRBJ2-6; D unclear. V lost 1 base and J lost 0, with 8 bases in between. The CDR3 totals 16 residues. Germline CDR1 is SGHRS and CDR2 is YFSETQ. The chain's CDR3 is CASSLLSSSGANVLTF. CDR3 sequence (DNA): TGCGCCAGCAGCTTGCTTAGTAGCTCTGGGGCCAACGTCCTGACTTTC.

CDR3 amino acids: CASTLRTGDKNIQYF. CDR3 sequence (DNA): TGTGCCAGCACCCTCAGGACAGGGGACAAAAACATTCAGTACTTC. The chain links TRBV6-1 to TRBJ2-4, with 9 bases fitting TRBD1. V lost 7 bases, J lost 3 bases, and 7 bases stayed unmatched. CDR3 length: 15 amino acids. In germline, CDR1 is MNHNS, CDR2 SASEGT.

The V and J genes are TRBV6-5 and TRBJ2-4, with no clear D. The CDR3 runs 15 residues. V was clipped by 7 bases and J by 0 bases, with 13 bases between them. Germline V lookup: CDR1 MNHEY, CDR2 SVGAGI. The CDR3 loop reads CASNFKYLAKNIQYF. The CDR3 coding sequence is TGTGCCAGCAACTTCAAGTACCTAGCCAAAAACATTCAGTACTTC.

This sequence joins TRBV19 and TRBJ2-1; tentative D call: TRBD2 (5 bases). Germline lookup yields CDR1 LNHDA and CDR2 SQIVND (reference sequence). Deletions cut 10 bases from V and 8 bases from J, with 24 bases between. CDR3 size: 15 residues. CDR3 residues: CATNLGRANGDEQFF. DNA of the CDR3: TGTGCCACCAATCTAGGGCGGGCTAATGGAGATGAGCAGTTCTTC.

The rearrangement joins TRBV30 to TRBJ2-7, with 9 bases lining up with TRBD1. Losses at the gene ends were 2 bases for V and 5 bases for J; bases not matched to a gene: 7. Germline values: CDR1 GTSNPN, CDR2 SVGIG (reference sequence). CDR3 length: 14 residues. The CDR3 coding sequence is TGTGCCTGGAGTACGGGACAGGGCTTCCACGAGCAGTACTTC. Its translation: CAWSTGQGFHEQYF.

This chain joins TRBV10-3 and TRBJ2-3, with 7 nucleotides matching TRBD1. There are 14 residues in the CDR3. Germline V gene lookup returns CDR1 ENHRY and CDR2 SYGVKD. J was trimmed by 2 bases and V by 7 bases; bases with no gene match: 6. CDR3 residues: CAIKAQGPTDTQYF. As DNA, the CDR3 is TGTGCCATCAAAGCACAGGGGCCCACAGATACGCAGTATTTT.